This T cell receptor (beta chain) was found in a study of T-cell memory formation after mild COVID-19. Study as a whole: Among the donors, TCR clusters were largely specific to each donor.

Findings of the study overall: Clones contracting across day 15 to 85 had a balanced CD4/CD8 profile; later expanding clones leaned CD4+. CD8+ contracting clones occupied EMRA, while CD4+ ones occupied mainly CM and EM.

This clonotype was detected only a few times. Its antigen is not identified. The V and J ends lost 4 bases and 1 base respectively, with 10 bases between them. CDR3 length: 13 amino acids. CDR1 DFQATT and CDR2 SNEGSKA come from the germline V gene (reference sequence). Libraries for TCRalpha and TCRbeta carried sample barcodes and unique molecular identifiers via 5'RACE. TCRdb re-called the 5' RACE reads with MiXCR, one entry per CDR3 protein. The table lists more than 250,000 distinct CDR3 sequences, 15% to 20% of them singletons. Specimen: PBMCs or a T cell subset sorted from them (not recorded which). This chain links TRBV20-1 with TRBJ1-1, with D unresolved. The sequence came from a man aged 18 to 29 who had mild COVID-19 (a few samples of this study predate the infection). Cell type and time point are not known. CDR3 amino acids: CSATAGQNTEAFF. CDR3 in DNA: TGCAGTGCTACGGCAGGTCAGAACACTGAAGCTTTCTTT.